Following are 22 T cell receptor beta chains from one sample sequenced in a study of T cell changes during pregnancy in multiple sclerosis. Profiled with immunoSEQ multiplex PCR; TCRdb holds only in-frame clones, not every one. In the table there are some 60,000 clones, around nine tenths of which are singletons. The sequences come from CD4+ T cells from peripheral blood mononuclear cells, collected in the third trimester of pregnancy. The origin of the receptors is a female donor with multiple sclerosis, enrolled in a pregnancy study.

This clone appeared a few times. The chain links TRBV11-2 to TRBJ2-1, with D perhaps TRBD2 (5 bases). Germline lookup yields CDR1 SGHAT and CDR2 FQNNGV. V lost 8 bases and J lost 4, with 15 bases in between. This CDR3 is 14 amino acids long. For the CDR3, the DNA is TGTGCCAGCGGACGGACTTTTGCTTACAATGAGCAGTTCTTC. It encodes CASGRTFAYNEQFF. The variable domain in full, completed from reference TRBV11-2 and TRBJ2-1, reads EAGVAQSPRYKIIEKRQSVAFWCNPISGHATLYWYQQILGQGPKLLIQFQNNGVVDDSQLPKDRFSAERLKGVDSTLKIQPAKLEDSAVYLCASGRTFAYNEQFFGPGTRLTVL.

The J gene is TRBJ1-4, the V gene TRBV9; D possibly corresponds to TRBD1 (5 bases). This CDR3 comprises 16 residues. The V gene's germline CDR1 is SGDLS and CDR2 YYNGEE. V lost 0 bases to trimming and J lost 6 bases, with 15 bases between them. As DNA, the CDR3 is TGTGCCAGCAGCGTAGCCTCTGACAGACCCCATGAAAAACTGTTTTTT. Residues: CASSVASDRPHEKLFF.

V and J are TRBV19 and TRBJ2-1, with TRBD2 matching 11 bases. This CDR3 is built from 16 residues. The ends lost 2 bases at V and 2 bases at J; junction bases unmatched: 2. Germline V lookup: CDR1 LNHDA, CDR2 SQIVND (reference sequence). The CDR3: CASSITSGGPYNEQFF. The CDR3, as DNA: TGTGCCAGTAGTATAACTAGCGGGGGCCCCTACAATGAGCAGTTCTTC.

The count of this clone is one. The chain combines TRBV7-2 with TRBJ2-7; D is uncertain. The germline gives CDR1 SGHTA, CDR2 FQGNSA. V shed 0 bases and J shed 0 bases, with 12 bases lying between them. CDR3 length: 16 amino acids. The CDR3 bases are TGTGCCAGCAGCTTAGCGGTGGGCTTAAGCTCCTACGAGCAGTACTTC. Translated, it gives CASSLAVGLSSYEQYF.

This clone appeared once. V usage is TRBV5-6 and J usage is TRBJ1-2; no clear D gene. V lost 4 bases, J lost 4 bases, and 23 bases lay in between. Germline CDR1 is SGHDT and CDR2 is YYEEEE. The CDR3 loop spans 17 amino acids. This CDR3 is CASSPTRVFLILYGYTF. CDR3 nucleotide sequence: TGTGCCAGCAGCCCGACGAGGGTATTCCTAATCCTCTATGGCTACACCTTC.

A few counts support this clone. The rearrangement links TRBV30 to TRBJ2-1; no clear D. Germline-derived CDR1 and CDR2 are GTSNPN and SVGIG (reference sequence). The CDR3 runs to 12 residues. Trimming removed 4 bases from V and 2 bases from J, with 6 bases in between. As DNA, the CDR3 is TGTGCCTGGACTCCGGCCTACAATGAGCAGTTCTTC. Encoded protein: CAWTPAYNEQFF.

This chain joins TRBV7-2 and TRBJ1-5, with a possible D match to TRBD1 (6 bases). The germline V gene has CDR1 SGHTA and CDR2 FQGNSA. This CDR3 is built from 12 residues. With 5 bases removed from V and 6 bases from J, the gap between germline ends came to 8 bases. The CDR3 nucleotides are TGTGCCAGCAGCCTACAGGGTCAGCCCCAGCATTTT. This encodes CASSLQGQPQHF.

This clone was seen a single time. V and J are TRBV6-5 and TRBJ1-3; the D is unclear. Germline loops: CDR1 MNHEY, CDR2 SVGAGI. CDR3 length: 15 amino acids. Trimming stripped 1 base from V and 0 bases from J, with 7 bases between. CDR3 coding DNA: TGTGCCAGCAGTTACTGGAGTGGCTCTGGAAACACCATATATTTT. Its protein product is CASSYWSGSGNTIYF.

The genes are TRBV7-9 and TRBJ2-6; TRBD2 might be the D (5 bases). Per germline, CDR1 SEHNR and CDR2 FQNEAQ (reference sequence). The V gene lost 5 bases and the J gene lost 1 base, with 15 bases spanning the gap. This CDR3 is built from 17 residues. The CDR3 sequence: CASSRARVGSGANVLTF. Written as DNA, the CDR3 is TGTGCCAGCAGCCGAGCGAGGGTTGGGTCTGGGGCCAACGTCCTGACTTTC.

The V gene is TRBV25-1, the J gene TRBJ2-7, with 7 nucleotides matching TRBD1. Trimming at V came to 3 bases and at J to 4 bases, leaving 0 bases not matched to a gene. The germline V gene encodes CDR1 MGHDK and CDR2 SYGVNS. The CDR3 runs to 12 residues. The CDR3 here is CASSDRGYEQYF. In DNA form, the CDR3 reads TGTGCCAGCAGTGACAGGGGGTACGAGCAGTACTTC.

The chain uses TRBV5-4 and TRBJ2-3, with 8 positions matching TRBD1. Germline lookup yields CDR1 SGHNT and CDR2 YYREEE (reference sequence). The V segment lost 1 base and the J segment 5 bases; nucleotides outside the gene matches: 3. CDR3 length: 14 residues. In DNA, the CDR3 is TGTGCCAGCAGCTTGCAGGGGGCGGTAGATACGCAGTATTTT. Amino acid sequence: CASSLQGAVDTQYF.

This sequence joins TRBV5-1 and TRBJ1-1; 8 bases are a match to TRBD1. V shed 0 bases and J 4 bases; nucleotides not matched to a gene: 2. In germline, CDR1 is SGHRS, CDR2 YFSETQ. The CDR3 runs to 14 residues. For the CDR3, the DNA is TGCGCCAGCAGCTTGGGGGACAGGTTCACTGAAGCTTTCTTT. Residues: CASSLGDRFTEAFF.

The J gene is TRBJ1-2, the V gene TRBV6-1, with unresolved D. CDR1 is MNHNS and CDR2 is SASEGT in the germline V gene. The germline V and J ends were trimmed by 5 bases and 4 bases, with 17 bases remaining between them. This CDR3 contains 15 residues. Written as DNA, the CDR3 is TGTGCCAGCAGTCCGGGTGGCAGTTTCTTCTATGGCTACACCTTC. It codes for CASSPGGSFFYGYTF.

V is TRBV4-3 and J is TRBJ1-5; D unclear. The germline gives CDR1 LGHNA, CDR2 YSLEER. V was shortened by 1 base and J by 1 base, with 17 bases between the two germline ends. CDR3 length equals 18 residues. The chain's CDR3 is CASSQGGLAGWSNQPQHF. CDR3 sequence (DNA): TGCGCCAGCAGCCAAGGAGGCTTGGCGGGGTGGAGCAATCAGCCCCAGCATTTT.

This clone was recorded once. The CDR3 DNA follows: TGTGCCACCAGCAGAGATGGGGGGGATCAGACTGAAGCTTTCTTT. The encoded protein is CATSRDGGDQTEAFF. The chain is built from TRBV15 and TRBJ1-1, with D tentatively TRBD1 (5 bases). Trimming removed 0 bases from V and 5 bases from J, with 13 bases in between. Germline-derived CDR1 and CDR2 are LNHNV and YYDKDF (reference sequence). CDR3 size: 15 residues. Together with reference TRBV15 and TRBJ1-1, the CDR3 gives the full variable domain: DAMVIQNPRYQVTQFGKPVTLSCSQTLNHNVMYWYQQKSSQAPKLLFHYYDKDFNNEADTPDNFQSRRPNTSFCFLDIRSPGLGDTAMYLCATSRDGGDQTEAFFGQGTRLTVV.

J is TRBJ2-1 and V is TRBV7-2, with 7 bases matching TRBD1. V trimming: 3 bases; J trimming: 2 bases; junction bases outside the gene matches: 1. CDR3 size: 14 residues. Germline CDR1 and CDR2: SGHTA and FQGNSA. CDR3 nucleotides: TGTGCCAGCAGCTTGGACAGGACCTACAATGAGCAGTTCTTC. It yields the protein CASSLDRTYNEQFF. Filled out from reference TRBV7-2 and TRBJ2-1, the complete variable domain reads GAGVSQSPSNKVTEKGKDVELRCDPISGHTALYWYRQSLGQGLEFLIYFQGNSAPDKSGLPSDRFSAERTGGSVSTLTIQRTQQEDSAVYLCASSLDRTYNEQFFGPGTRLTVL.

This clone was seen only a few times. This chain connects TRBV27 to TRBJ1-2; TRBD1 aligns across 10 bases. V lost 6 bases and J lost 5; bases outside the gene matches: 6. CDR3 length equals 14 residues. Germline CDR1 is MNHEY and CDR2 is SMNVEV (reference sequence). CDR3 residues: CASRRQGAAYGYTF. In DNA, the CDR3 is TGTGCCAGCAGGAGACAGGGGGCCGCATATGGCTACACCTTC.

The chain links TRBV19 to TRBJ1-5, with 9 bases identical to TRBD1. With 5 bases clipped from V and 3 bases from J, the junction kept 8 bases outside the gene matches. CDR1 is LNHDA, CDR2 SQIVND, per germline (reference sequence). The CDR3 has 16 amino acids. CDR3 DNA: TGTGCCAGTAGTCCGTTGACAGGGGGGTACAATCAGCCCCAGCATTTT. Its translation: CASSPLTGGYNQPQHF.

Only one count was recorded for this clone. The CDR3 sequence is CASTGDYEQYF. The CDR3 bases are TGTGCCAGTACCGGGGACTACGAGCAGTACTTC. The J gene is TRBJ2-7, the V gene TRBV7-9, with a tentative D call TRBD2 (5 bases). Trimming cost V 9 bases and J 3 bases, with 9 bases left between them. CDR1 SEHNR and CDR2 FQNEAQ come from the germline V gene (reference sequence). The CDR3 is made up of 11 amino acids.

The chain joins TRBV30 to TRBJ1-2; no clear D. Germline V lookup: CDR1 GTSNPN, CDR2 SVGIG (reference sequence). V lost 1 base, J lost 2 bases, and 8 bases lay in between. The CDR3 loop spans 13 amino acids. The CDR3 DNA follows: TGTGCCTGGAGTGGGGAGGAAAACTATGGCTACACCTTC. Encoded protein: CAWSGEENYGYTF. The entire variable domain, with the rest obtained from reference TRBV30 and TRBJ1-2, is as follows: SQTIHQWPATLVQPVGSPLSLECTVEGTSNPNLYWYRQAAGRGLQLLFYSVGIGQISSEVPQNLSASRPQDRQFILSSKKLLLSDSGFYLCAWSGEENYGYTFGSGTRLTVV.

V gene TRBV7-2 combines with J gene TRBJ2-7; D is undetermined. This CDR3 comprises 13 residues. Trimming removed 0 bases at V and 1 base at J, with 4 bases between. Germline CDR1 reads SGHTA; CDR2 reads FQGNSA. As DNA, the CDR3 is TGTGCCAGCAGCTTAGCCAGATCCTACGAGCAGTACTTC. Translation: CASSLARSYEQYF.

This clone was counted once. The V and J genes are TRBV4-2 and TRBJ1-1; D might be TRBD1 (5 bases). The V gene lost 2 bases and the J gene lost 6 bases, with 10 bases spanning the gap. Germline CDR1 is LGHNA and CDR2 is YNFKEQ. The CDR3 spans 13 residues. CDR3 sequence (DNA): TGTGCCAGCAGCCAATTAGGACAAGCTGAAGCTTTCTTT. Encoded protein: CASSQLGQAEAFF.